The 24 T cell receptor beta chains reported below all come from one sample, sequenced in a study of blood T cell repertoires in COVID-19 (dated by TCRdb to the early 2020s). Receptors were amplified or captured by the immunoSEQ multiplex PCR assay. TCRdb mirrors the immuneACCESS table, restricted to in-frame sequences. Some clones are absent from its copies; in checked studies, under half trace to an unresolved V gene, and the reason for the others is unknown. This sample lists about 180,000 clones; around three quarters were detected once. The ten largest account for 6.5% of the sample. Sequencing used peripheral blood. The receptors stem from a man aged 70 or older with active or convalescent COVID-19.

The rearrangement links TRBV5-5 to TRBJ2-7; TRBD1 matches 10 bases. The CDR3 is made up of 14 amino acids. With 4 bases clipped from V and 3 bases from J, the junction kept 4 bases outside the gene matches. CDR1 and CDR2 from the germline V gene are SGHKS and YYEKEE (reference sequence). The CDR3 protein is CASSRTGGLYEQYF. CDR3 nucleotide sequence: TGTGCCAGCAGCCGGACAGGGGGTCTCTACGAGCAGTACTTC.

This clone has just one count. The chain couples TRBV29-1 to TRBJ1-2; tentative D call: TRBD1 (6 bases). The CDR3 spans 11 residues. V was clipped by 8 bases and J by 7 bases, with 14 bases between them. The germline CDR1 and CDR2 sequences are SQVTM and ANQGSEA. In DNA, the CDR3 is TGCAGCATACAGGGTGTTGGTGGCTACACCTTC. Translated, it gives CSIQGVGGYTF.

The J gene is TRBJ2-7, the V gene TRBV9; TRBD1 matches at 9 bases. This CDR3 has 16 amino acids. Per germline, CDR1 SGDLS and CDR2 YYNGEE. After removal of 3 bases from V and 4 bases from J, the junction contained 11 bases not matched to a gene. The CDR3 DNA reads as TGTGCCAGCAGCGAAGCGGACTCGACAGGGGGGTACGAGCAGTACTTC. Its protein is CASSEADSTGGYEQYF.

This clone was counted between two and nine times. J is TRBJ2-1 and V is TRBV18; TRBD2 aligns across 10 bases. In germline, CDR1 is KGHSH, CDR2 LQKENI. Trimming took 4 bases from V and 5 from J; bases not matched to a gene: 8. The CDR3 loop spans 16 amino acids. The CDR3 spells CASSLPTSGKDNEQFF. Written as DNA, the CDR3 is TGTGCCAGCTCACTACCCACTAGCGGGAAAGACAATGAGCAGTTCTTC.

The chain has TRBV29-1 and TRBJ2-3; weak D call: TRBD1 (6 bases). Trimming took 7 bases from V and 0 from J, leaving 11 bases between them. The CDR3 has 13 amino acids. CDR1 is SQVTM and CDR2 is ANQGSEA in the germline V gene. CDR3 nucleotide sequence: TGCAGCGCTACCGGGACAAGCACAGATACGCAGTATTTT. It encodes CSATGTSTDTQYF.

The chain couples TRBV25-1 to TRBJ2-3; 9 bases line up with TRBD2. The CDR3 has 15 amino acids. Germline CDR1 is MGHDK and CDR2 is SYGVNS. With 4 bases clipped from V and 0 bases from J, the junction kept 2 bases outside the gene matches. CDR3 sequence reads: CASSGREGSTDTQYF. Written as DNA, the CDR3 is TGTGCCAGCAGTGGGCGGGAGGGTAGCACAGATACGCAGTATTTT.

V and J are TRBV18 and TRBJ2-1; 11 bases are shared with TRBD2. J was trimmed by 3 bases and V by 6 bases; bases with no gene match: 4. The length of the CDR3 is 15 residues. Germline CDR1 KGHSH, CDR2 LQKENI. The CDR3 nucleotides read TGTGCCAGCTCGCTACTAGCGGGAGACTACAATGAGCAGTTCTTC. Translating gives CASSLLAGDYNEQFF.

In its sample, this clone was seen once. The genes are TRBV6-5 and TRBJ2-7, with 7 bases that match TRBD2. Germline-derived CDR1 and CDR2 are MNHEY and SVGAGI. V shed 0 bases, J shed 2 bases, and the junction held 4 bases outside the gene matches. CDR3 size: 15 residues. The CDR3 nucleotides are TGTGCCAGCAGTTACTCGGGGGACTACGCCTACGAGCAGTACTTC. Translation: CASSYSGDYAYEQYF.

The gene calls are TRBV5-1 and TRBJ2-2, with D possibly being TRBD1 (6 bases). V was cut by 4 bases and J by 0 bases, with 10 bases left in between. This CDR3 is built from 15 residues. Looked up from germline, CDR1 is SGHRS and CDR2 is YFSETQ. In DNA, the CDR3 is TGCGCCAGCAGCCACGGGACACCGAACACCGGGGAGCTGTTTTTT. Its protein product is CASSHGTPNTGELFF.

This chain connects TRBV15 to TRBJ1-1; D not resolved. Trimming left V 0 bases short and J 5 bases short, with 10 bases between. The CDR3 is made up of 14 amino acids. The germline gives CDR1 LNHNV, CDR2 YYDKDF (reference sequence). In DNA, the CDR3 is TGTGCCACCAGCAGAGATAACAGTGGAACTGAAGCTTTCTTT. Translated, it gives CATSRDNSGTEAFF.

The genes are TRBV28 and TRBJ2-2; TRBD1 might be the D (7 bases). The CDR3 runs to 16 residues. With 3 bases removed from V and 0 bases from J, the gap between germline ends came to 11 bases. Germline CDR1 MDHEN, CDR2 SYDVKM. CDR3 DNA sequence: TGTGCCAGCAGTTTCGGCGGGACAGCGAACACCGGGGAGCTGTTTTTT. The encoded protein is CASSFGGTANTGELFF.

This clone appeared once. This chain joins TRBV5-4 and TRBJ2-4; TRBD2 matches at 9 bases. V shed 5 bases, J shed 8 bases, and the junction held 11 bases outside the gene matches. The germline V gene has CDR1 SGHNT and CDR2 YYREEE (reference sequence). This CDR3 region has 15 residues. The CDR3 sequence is CASRSGTSFEDIQYF. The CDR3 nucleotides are TGTGCCAGCAGGTCCGGGACTAGCTTCGAGGACATTCAGTACTTC.

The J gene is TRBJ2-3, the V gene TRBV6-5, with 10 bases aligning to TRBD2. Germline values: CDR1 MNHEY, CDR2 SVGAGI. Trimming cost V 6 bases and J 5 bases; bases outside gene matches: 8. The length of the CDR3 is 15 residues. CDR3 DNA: TGTGCCAGCAGAACTCTAGCGGGAGTGATAGATACGCAGTATTTT. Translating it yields CASRTLAGVIDTQYF.

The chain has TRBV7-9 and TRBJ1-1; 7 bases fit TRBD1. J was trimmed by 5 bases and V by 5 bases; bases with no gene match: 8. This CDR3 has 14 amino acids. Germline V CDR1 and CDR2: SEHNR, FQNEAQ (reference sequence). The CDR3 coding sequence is TGTGCCAGCAGCCCGCGACAGGGTGGGACTGAAGCTTTCTTT. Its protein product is CASSPRQGGTEAFF.

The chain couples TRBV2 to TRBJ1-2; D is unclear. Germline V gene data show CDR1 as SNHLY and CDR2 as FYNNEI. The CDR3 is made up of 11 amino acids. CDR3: CAVGGNYGYTF. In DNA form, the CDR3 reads TGTGCGGTTGGAGGGAACTATGGCTACACCTTC.

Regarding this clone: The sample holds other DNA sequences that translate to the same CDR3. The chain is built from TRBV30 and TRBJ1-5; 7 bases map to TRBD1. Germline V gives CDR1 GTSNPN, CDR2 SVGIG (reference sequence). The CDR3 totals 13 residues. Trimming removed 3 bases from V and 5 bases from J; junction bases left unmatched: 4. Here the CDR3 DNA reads TGTGCCTGGAGCAACAGGGGAGATCAGCCCCAGCATTTT. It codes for CAWSNRGDQPQHF. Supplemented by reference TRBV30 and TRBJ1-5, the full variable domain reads SQTIHQWPATLVQPVGSPLSLECTVEGTSNPNLYWYRQAAGRGLQLLFYSVGIGQISSEVPQNLSASRPQDRQFILSSKKLLLSDSGFYLCAWSNRGDQPQHFGDGTRLSIL.

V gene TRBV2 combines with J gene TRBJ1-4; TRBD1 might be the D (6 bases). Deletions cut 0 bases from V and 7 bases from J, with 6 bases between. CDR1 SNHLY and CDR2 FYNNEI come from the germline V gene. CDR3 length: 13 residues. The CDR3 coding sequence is TGTGCCAGCAGTGAAGCAGGGGGTGAAAAACTGTTTTTT. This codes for CASSEAGGEKLFF.

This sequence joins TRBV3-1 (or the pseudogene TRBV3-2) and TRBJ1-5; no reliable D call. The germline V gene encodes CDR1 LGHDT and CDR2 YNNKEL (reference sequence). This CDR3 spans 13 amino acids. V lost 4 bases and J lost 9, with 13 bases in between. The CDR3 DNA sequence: TGTGCCAGCAGCCCGAGCGTTCGCGGGCCCCAGCATTTT. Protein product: CASSPSVRGPQHF.

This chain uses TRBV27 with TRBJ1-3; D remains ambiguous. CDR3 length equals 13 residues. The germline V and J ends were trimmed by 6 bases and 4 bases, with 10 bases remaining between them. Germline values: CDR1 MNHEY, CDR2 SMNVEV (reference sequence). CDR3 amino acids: CASSPNGGNTIYF. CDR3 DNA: TGTGCCAGCAGCCCTAACGGGGGAAACACCATATATTTT.

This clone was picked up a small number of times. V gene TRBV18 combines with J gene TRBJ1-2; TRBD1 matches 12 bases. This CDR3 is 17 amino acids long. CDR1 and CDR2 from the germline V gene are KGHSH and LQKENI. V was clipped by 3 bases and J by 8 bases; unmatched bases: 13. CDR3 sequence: CASSPGTGGPSGRGYTF. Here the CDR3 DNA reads TGTGCCAGCTCACCCGGGACAGGGGGCCCATCCGGGCGAGGCTACACCTTC. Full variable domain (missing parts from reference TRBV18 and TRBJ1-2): NAGVMQNPRHLVRRRGQEARLRCSPMKGHSHVYWYRQLPEEGLKFMVYLQKENIIDESGMPKERFSAEFPKEGPSILRIQQVVRGDSAAYFCASSPGTGGPSGRGYTFGSGTRLTVV.

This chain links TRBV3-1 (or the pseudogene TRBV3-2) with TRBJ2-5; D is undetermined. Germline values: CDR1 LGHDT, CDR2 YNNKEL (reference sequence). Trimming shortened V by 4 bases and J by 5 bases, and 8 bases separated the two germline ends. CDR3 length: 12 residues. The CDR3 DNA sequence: TGTGCCAGCAGCCCAGGCAGGGAGACCCAGTACTTC. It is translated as CASSPGRETQYF.

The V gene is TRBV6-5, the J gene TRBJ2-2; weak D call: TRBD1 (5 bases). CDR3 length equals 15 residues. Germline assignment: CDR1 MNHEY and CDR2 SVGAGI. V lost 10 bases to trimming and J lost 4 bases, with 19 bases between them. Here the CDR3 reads CATNSEIGVTGELFF. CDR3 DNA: TGTGCCACCAACTCGGAGATAGGGGTCACCGGGGAGCTGTTTTTT.

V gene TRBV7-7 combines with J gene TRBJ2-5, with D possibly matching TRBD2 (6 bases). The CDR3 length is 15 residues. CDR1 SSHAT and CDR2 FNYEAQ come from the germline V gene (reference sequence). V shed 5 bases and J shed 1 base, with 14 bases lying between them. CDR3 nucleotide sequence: TGTGCCAGCAGCAGCACCGGGGGACCCCAAGAGACCCAGTACTTC. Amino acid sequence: CASSSTGGPQETQYF. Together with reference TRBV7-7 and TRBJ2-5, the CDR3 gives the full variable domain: GAGVSQSPRYKVTKRGQDVTLRCDPISSHATLYWYQQALGQGPEFLTYFNYEAQPDKSGLPSDRFSAERPEGSISTLTIQRTEQRDSAMYRCASSSTGGPQETQYFGPGTRLLVL.

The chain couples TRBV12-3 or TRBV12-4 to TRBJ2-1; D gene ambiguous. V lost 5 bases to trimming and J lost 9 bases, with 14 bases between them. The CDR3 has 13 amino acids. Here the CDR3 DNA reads TGTGCCAGCAGTACAGCCCCTCCGGTTGAGCAGTTCTTC. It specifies CASSTAPPVEQFF.